This T cell receptor beta chain was retrieved from a study of CD8+CD57+ T cells in acquired aplastic anemia. At the level of the study: The DNA of sorted CD4+ and CD8+ cells averaged around 3 ug. CD4+ cells from healthy donors averaged around 9.9 million reads. Study-wide results and limits: A significant difference in CD8+ Simpson's diversity between patients and controls was not found.

The study profiled TCR beta VDJ and CDR3 using genomic DNA as template. TCRdb analysed the reads with MiXCR anew, one entry per CDR3 protein. The table records roughly 180,000 distinct CDR3 sequences, just over 45% of them present only once. The V segment lost 8 bases and the J segment 8 bases; nucleotides outside the gene matches: 16. Germline V gives CDR1 LNHDA, CDR2 SQIVND (reference sequence). This CDR3 is 16 amino acids long. Concerning this clonotype: Its cognate antigen is unknown. A much larger clone sits a single nucleotide away, making a read error possible.

This receptor was obtained from a human donor in good health. Source material: sorted CD4+, CD8+, or CD8+CD57+ T cells (not recorded which) from PBMCs. This chain joins TRBV19 and TRBJ2-2; 8 nucleotides line up with TRBD2. The CDR3 here is CASGPQPGLGLGELFF. CDR3 nucleotides: TGTGCCAGTGGTCCACAGCCGGGACTAGGGTTGGGGGAGCTGTTTTTT.